One and the same sample provided the 29 T cell receptor beta chains below, sequenced in a study of T cell responses to AZD1222 COVID-19 vaccine. Data came from immunoSEQ multiplex PCR; TCRdb stores just in-frame clones and leaves some out. Of approximately 130,000 clones in the sample, over 75% were seen once. Sequenced here: peripheral blood, sampled 28 days after the second AZD1222 dose. All receptors derive from an adult who received the AZD1222 COVID-19 vaccine.

J is TRBJ1-5 and V is TRBV7-9; TRBD1 might be the D (5 bases). The germline V and J ends were trimmed by 6 bases and 6 bases, with 9 bases remaining between them. Per the germline V gene, CDR1 is SEHNR and CDR2 is FQNEAQ (reference sequence). The CDR3 extends over 12 amino acids. CDR3: CASSLGGQPQHF. Written as DNA, the CDR3 is TGTGCCAGCAGTTTGGGGGGTCAGCCCCAGCATTTT.

J is TRBJ1-2 and V is TRBV2; TRBD1 agrees at 10 bases. With 0 bases clipped from V and 5 bases from J, the junction kept 6 bases outside the gene matches. From germline, CDR1 is SNHLY and CDR2 FYNNEI. The CDR3 runs 16 residues. CDR3 sequence reads: CASSEAGGQGLYGYTF. CDR3 DNA: TGTGCCAGCAGTGAAGCGGGGGGACAGGGGCTATATGGCTACACCTTC.

By sample share, this clone is medium-sized. The rearrangement joins TRBV5-1 to TRBJ2-1; 7 bases match TRBD2. J gave up 5 bases and V 1 base, and 12 bases lay outside the gene matches. The germline V gene has CDR1 SGHRS and CDR2 YFSETQ. The CDR3 runs 17 residues. The CDR3 protein is CASSLREAGRPDNEQFF. The CDR3 DNA follows: TGCGCCAGCAGCTTGAGAGAAGCGGGGCGACCGGACAATGAGCAGTTCTTC.

The chain uses TRBV7-3 and TRBJ1-2; tentatively, D is TRBD1 (6 bases). V was cut by 2 bases and J by 3 bases, with 13 bases left in between. In germline, CDR1 is SGHTA, CDR2 FQGTGA. This CDR3 contains 15 residues. The CDR3 coding sequence is TGTGCCAGCAGCTTAGAGGGGGTAGGGGACTATGGCTACACCTTC. This encodes CASSLEGVGDYGYTF.

This rearrangement joins TRBV30 to TRBJ1-4, with D tentatively TRBD1 (5 bases). Germline V gene lookup returns CDR1 GTSNPN and CDR2 SVGIG (reference sequence). V shed 5 bases and J shed 2 bases, with 12 bases lying between them. This CDR3 contains 14 residues. DNA of the CDR3: TGTGCCTGGTCCGGGCCAGGGACTAATGAAAAACTGTTTTTT. This codes for CAWSGPGTNEKLFF.

The chain combines TRBV28 with TRBJ1-2; 8 positions agree with TRBD1. CDR1 and CDR2 (germline): MDHEN, SYDVKM. V lost 3 bases and J lost 4; bases outside the gene matches: 1. The CDR3 covers 13 residues. CDR3 in DNA: TGTGCCAGCAGTTTCGGACAGGGCTATGGCTACACCTTC. Encoded protein: CASSFGQGYGYTF.

The rearrangement joins TRBV7-3 to TRBJ2-1, with 7 bases aligning to TRBD1. The CDR3 contains 15 residues. Germline CDR1 reads SGHTA; CDR2 reads FQGTGA. The V and J ends lost 4 bases and 5 bases, in that order; junction bases with no gene match: 8. The CDR3 sequence is CASSSDSGTDNEQFF. DNA of the CDR3: TGTGCCAGCAGCTCCGACTCCGGGACAGACAATGAGCAGTTCTTC. Complete variable domain (other parts from reference TRBV7-3 and TRBJ2-1): GAGVSQTPSNKVTEKGKYVELRCDPISGHTALYWYRQSLGQGPEFLIYFQGTGAADDSGLPNDRFFAVRPEGSVSTLKIQRTERGDSAVYLCASSSDSGTDNEQFFGPGTRLTVL.

The V gene is TRBV18, the J gene TRBJ2-2, with unresolved D. This CDR3 has 16 residues. V was trimmed by 2 bases and J by 0 bases, leaving 10 bases between them. Germline-derived CDR1 and CDR2 are KGHSH and LQKENI. The CDR3 sequence is CASSPFFVTNTGELFF. The CDR3 nucleotides are TGTGCCAGCTCACCATTCTTCGTTACGAACACCGGGGAGCTGTTTTTT.

The chain is built from TRBV29-1 and TRBJ1-6; the match to TRBD1 covers 10 bases. Trimming took 5 bases from V and 8 from J; bases not matched to a gene: 3. There are 13 residues in the CDR3. CDR1 is SQVTM, CDR2 ANQGSEA, per germline. CDR3 protein: CSVKTGGDSPLHF. In DNA form, the CDR3 reads TGCAGCGTTAAGACAGGGGGCGATTCACCCCTCCACTTT.

The chain uses TRBV11-3 and TRBJ2-7; D possibly uses TRBD1 or TRBD2 (5 bases each). The CDR3 has 18 amino acids. The germline V gene encodes CDR1 SGHNT and CDR2 YENEEA. Trimming removed 4 bases from V and 3 bases from J, with 25 bases in between. CDR3 protein: CASSSTWGPGSLNYEQYF. CDR3 nucleotides: TGTGCCAGCAGCTCTACCTGGGGCCCGGGGTCACTAAACTACGAGCAGTACTTC.

The chain is built from TRBV5-1 and TRBJ2-5; TRBD2 agrees at 12 bases. Germline CDR1 SGHRS, CDR2 YFSETQ. This CDR3 region has 16 residues. Germline trimming cut 4 bases from V and 2 bases from J; bases unmatched to any gene: 6. CDR3 sequence (DNA): TGCGCCAGCAGCCGTACTAGCGGGGGGTCACAAGAGACCCAGTACTTC. The encoded protein is CASSRTSGGSQETQYF.

This clone was seen a single time. The chain combines TRBV5-4 with TRBJ2-1, with D possibly being TRBD2 (5 bases). This CDR3 contains 15 residues. Looked up from germline, CDR1 is SGHNT and CDR2 is YYREEE (reference sequence). Trimming pared 0 bases from V and 6 bases from J, leaving 13 bases between. The CDR3 DNA sequence: TGTGCCAGCAGCTTGGGGCGGGCCGAGGGCAATGAGCAGTTCTTC. It specifies CASSLGRAEGNEQFF.

V usage is TRBV3-1 (or the pseudogene TRBV3-2) and J usage is TRBJ1-3; TRBD1 matches 7 bases. This CDR3 has 15 residues. Germline loops: CDR1 LGHDT, CDR2 YNNKEL (reference sequence). Trimming removed 3 bases from V and 3 bases from J; junction bases left unmatched: 5. Written as DNA, the CDR3 is TGTGCCAGCAGCCAGGGAGGGGGCAATGGAAACACCATATATTTT. It translates to CASSQGGGNGNTIYF.

The V call is TRBV5-4, the J call TRBJ2-1; D is unclear. The CDR3 has 13 residues. The V end was cut by 1 base, the J end by 4 bases, with 6 bases between. Germline CDR1 and CDR2: SGHNT and YYREEE (reference sequence). The DNA for the CDR3 is TGTGCCAGCAGCTTGCAAGGTTACAATGAGCAGTTCTTC. It yields the protein CASSLQGYNEQFF.

The chain joins TRBV7-9 to TRBJ2-5, with D perhaps TRBD2 (6 bases). Germline loops: CDR1 SEHNR, CDR2 FQNEAQ (reference sequence). The CDR3 contains 14 residues. V gave up 9 bases and J gave up 4 bases, with 18 bases separating them. CDR3 DNA: TGTGCCAGTAAATCTAGCGAGAGGGGAGAGACCCAGTACTTC. Translation: CASKSSERGETQYF. Together with reference TRBV7-9 and TRBJ2-5, the CDR3 gives the full variable domain: DTGVSQNPRHKITKRGQNVTFRCDPISEHNRLYWYRQTLGQGPEFLTYFQNEAQLEKSRLLSDRFSAERPKGSFSTLEIQRTEQGDSAMYLCASKSSERGETQYFGPGTRLLVL.

J is TRBJ2-3 and V is TRBV6-5; unclear D gene. The CDR3 extends over 12 amino acids. Germline CDR1 is MNHEY and CDR2 is SVGAGI. Trimming shortened V by 7 bases and J by 8 bases, and 13 bases separated the two germline ends. CDR3 nucleotide sequence: TGTGCCAGCAACTTCGACAAAATTACGCAGTATTTT. Translating it yields CASNFDKITQYF.

This chain connects TRBV7-2 to TRBJ1-2; the D gene is possibly TRBD1 (5 bases). Trimming removed 2 bases at V and 8 bases at J, with 9 bases between. Per germline, CDR1 SGHTA and CDR2 FQGNSA. The CDR3 loop spans 12 amino acids. In DNA, the CDR3 is TGTGCCAGCAGCTTAACGGGGGAAGGCTACACCTTC. Encoded protein: CASSLTGEGYTF.

The chain couples TRBV27 to TRBJ1-5, with TRBD1 as a possible D gene (6 bases). CDR1 is MNHEY, CDR2 SMNVEV, per germline (reference sequence). Trimming pared 7 bases from V and 6 bases from J, leaving 10 bases between. CDR3 size: 12 residues. The CDR3 DNA sequence: TGTGCCAGCAACACACAGGGTCAGCCCCAGCATTTT. Protein sequence: CASNTQGQPQHF.

A single count supports this clone. The gene calls are TRBV5-5 and TRBJ2-1; 11 positions match TRBD1. Germline CDR1 is SGHKS and CDR2 is YYEKEE (reference sequence). Losses at the gene ends were 7 bases for V and 6 bases for J; bases not matched to a gene: 9. The CDR3 runs to 15 residues. DNA of the CDR3: TGTGCCAGCCGACAGACCGGGACAGGGGGCAATGAGCAGTTCTTC. Its translation: CASRQTGTGGNEQFF.

The rearrangement uses TRBV9 and TRBJ2-3; D could derive from TRBD1 or TRBD2 (5 bases each). Germline-derived CDR1 and CDR2 are SGDLS and YYNGEE. This CDR3 has 15 amino acids. V shed 0 bases and J shed 3 bases, with 11 bases lying between them. This chain's CDR3 is CASSVDWGGTDTQYF. CDR3 in DNA: TGTGCCAGCAGCGTAGACTGGGGCGGGACAGATACGCAGTATTTT.

V and J are TRBV1 and TRBJ2-2. TRBV1 is classified as a pseudogene. The CDR3 contains 16 residues. CDR3 sequence reads: CTSSQASGGATGELFF. The CDR3 DNA sequence: TGCACCAGCAGCCAAGCCTCAGGGGGGGCCACCGGGGAGCTGTTTTTT.

This chain links TRBV19 with TRBJ2-1, with D perhaps matching TRBD1 (6 bases). V was trimmed by 7 bases and J by 12 bases, leaving 16 bases between them. This CDR3 has 12 residues. The germline gives CDR1 LNHDA, CDR2 SQIVND (reference sequence). The CDR3 sequence is CASNEQGTGQFF. CDR3 DNA sequence: TGTGCCAGTAACGAACAGGGAACGGGGCAGTTCTTC.

The chain couples TRBV5-4 to TRBJ1-1; D perhaps matches TRBD1 (6 bases). Germline V CDR1 and CDR2: SGHNT, YYREEE (reference sequence). The V and J ends lost 3 bases and 4 bases respectively, with 16 bases between them. The CDR3 has 15 residues. CDR3 region: CASSWGAGGSTEAFF. As DNA, the CDR3 is TGTGCCAGCAGCTGGGGGGCGGGAGGGAGCACTGAAGCTTTCTTT.

The chain carries TRBV10-3 and TRBJ1-3, with 9 bases matching TRBD1. V was clipped by 8 bases and J by 0 bases; unmatched bases: 5. The germline gives CDR1 ENHRY, CDR2 SYGVKD. This CDR3 is built from 15 residues. CDR3 nucleotide sequence: TGTGCCATCGGACAGGGGCTTTCCTCTGGAAACACCATATATTTT. It yields the protein CAIGQGLSSGNTIYF.

The chain employs TRBV11-2 and TRBJ1-1; D is unresolved. V gave up 0 bases and J gave up 3 bases, with 5 bases separating them. The CDR3 length is 13 residues. CDR1 and CDR2 from the germline V gene are SGHAT and FQNNGV. CDR3 nucleotides: TGTGCCAGCAGCTTAGATCTCGACACTGAAGCTTTCTTT. As protein: CASSLDLDTEAFF.

This chain connects TRBV7-2 to TRBJ1-3; D gene ambiguous. The V end lost 5 bases, the J end lost 0 bases, and 11 bases lay between the germline ends. Germline V lookup: CDR1 SGHTA, CDR2 FQGNSA. The CDR3 length is 15 residues. This CDR3 is CASSPINYSGNTIYF. The CDR3 DNA is TGTGCCAGCAGCCCAATCAACTACTCTGGAAACACCATATATTTT.

The V gene is TRBV12-3 or TRBV12-4, the J gene TRBJ2-5; D may be TRBD1 or TRBD2 (5 bases each). CDR3 length: 13 amino acids. The germline V and J ends were trimmed by 6 bases and 5 bases, with 13 bases remaining between them. The CDR3 spells CASRGTGTETQYF. CDR3 sequence (DNA): TGTGCCAGCAGAGGGACCGGCACGGAGACCCAGTACTTC.

This rearrangement joins TRBV2 to TRBJ1-3; no reliable D call. The CDR3 consists of 15 residues. Trimming shortened V by 4 bases and J by 0 bases, and 10 bases separated the two germline ends. From germline, CDR1 is SNHLY and CDR2 FYNNEI. The CDR3 nucleotides read TGTGCCAGCAGTGTCTTGTGGAGCTCTGGAAACACCATATATTTT. Protein: CASSVLWSSGNTIYF.

In the case of this clone: This CDR3 is also generated by other DNA sequences in the sample. The rearrangement links TRBV11-2 to TRBJ2-1, with D uncertain. V was trimmed by 6 bases and J by 4 bases, leaving 7 bases between them. The CDR3 loop spans 12 amino acids. Germline V gene sequence: CDR1 SGHAT, CDR2 FQNNGV. CDR3 in amino acids: CASSLVYNEQFF. CDR3 DNA: TGTGCCAGCAGTCTGGTTTACAATGAGCAGTTCTTC. The whole variable domain, remainder taken from reference TRBV11-2 and TRBJ2-1, is EAGVAQSPRYKIIEKRQSVAFWCNPISGHATLYWYQQILGQGPKLLIQFQNNGVVDDSQLPKDRFSAERLKGVDSTLKIQPAKLEDSAVYLCASSLVYNEQFFGPGTRLTVL.